These 25 T cell receptor beta chains share one sample of origin, sequenced in a study of T cell repertoires in cytomegalovirus infection. Antigens of these TCRs are unknown. TCRdb called the reads again in MiXCR, with one record for every CDR3 protein. The table includes tens of thousands of distinct CDR3 sequences, about 20% detected once. The sample was CD8+ T cells from cultured PBMCs, taken from culture after CMV antigen stimulation. The receptors here all came from a human donor in good health (CMV status not recorded). Some clones in this sample may be carry-over from other donors' samples.

This clonotype was found a few times. The chain joins TRBV6-5 to TRBJ1-5; D ambiguous. Germline assignment: CDR1 MNHEY and CDR2 SVGAGI. V was trimmed by 0 bases and J by 0 bases, leaving 15 bases between them. The CDR3 runs to 18 residues. The CDR3 DNA sequence: TGTGCCAGCAGTTACTCGAATCTCAGGCGAAGTAGCAATCAGCCCCAGCATTTT. Translating gives CASSYSNLRRSSNQPQHF.

This clonotype has only a few counts. The genes are TRBV6-6 and TRBJ1-6, with unresolved D. This CDR3 region has 14 residues. CDR1 is MNHNY, CDR2 SVGAGI, per germline (reference sequence). V lost 4 bases to trimming and J lost 7 bases, with 11 bases between them. This CDR3 is CASSSRGDNSPLHF. For the CDR3, the DNA is TGTGCCAGCAGTTCCCGGGGAGACAATTCACCCCTCCACTTT.

The rearrangement joins TRBV7-9 to TRBJ1-2; weak D call: TRBD1 (5 bases). Germline V CDR1 and CDR2: SEHNR, FQNEAQ (reference sequence). Trimming cost V 7 bases and J 0 bases, with 15 bases left between them. There are 15 residues in the CDR3. In DNA, the CDR3 is TGTGCCAGCAAGTCTAAAACGGGACCTAACTATGGCTACACCTTC. Translated, it gives CASKSKTGPNYGYTF.

Remarks on this clonotype: One end of the junction does not line up with germline, which may come from a read error. The rearrangement uses TRBV7-2 and TRBJ2-5; maybe TRBD2 (7 bases). Germline CDR1 reads SGHTA; CDR2 reads FQGNSA. There are 15 residues in the CDR3. CDR3 residues: CASSLGPGGQQTQYF. The CDR3 DNA reads TGTGCCAGCAGCTTAGGACCGGGGGGCCAACAGACCCAGTACTTC. The whole variable domain, filled in from reference TRBV7-2 and TRBJ2-5, reads GAGVSQSPSNKVTEKGKDVELRCDPISGHTALYWYRQSLGQGLEFLIYFQGNSAPDKSGLPSDRFSAERTGGSVSTLTIQRTQQEDSAVYLCASSLGPGGQQTQYFGPGTRLLVL.

The table lists this clonotype with a few counts. V gene TRBV12-3 or TRBV12-4 combines with J gene TRBJ2-1, with D possibly being TRBD1 (5 bases). The ends were cut back, 7 bases at V and 6 bases at J, with 10 bases in the middle. The CDR3 runs 12 residues. The CDR3 bases are TGTGCCAGCAAAGGGGTGAGCAATGAGCAGTTCTTC. This sequence encodes CASKGVSNEQFF.

This clonotype was observed once. The chain joins TRBV5-1 to TRBJ2-1, with D tentatively TRBD2 (6 bases). The V gene's germline CDR1 is SGHRS and CDR2 YFSETQ. V lost 1 base, J lost 1 base, and 15 bases lay in between. The length of the CDR3 is 17 residues. The CDR3 sequence: CASSLLGLAISYNEQFF. The CDR3 DNA is TGCGCCAGCAGCTTGTTGGGTCTAGCGATATCCTACAATGAGCAGTTCTTC.

The J gene is TRBJ1-3, the V gene TRBV11-2; D gene ambiguous. The germline V gene encodes CDR1 SGHAT and CDR2 FQNNGV. Deletions cut 0 bases from V and 4 bases from J, with 7 bases between. This CDR3 spans 14 amino acids. The CDR3 DNA reads as TGTGCCAGCAGCTTAGACCCGCCAGGAAACACCATATATTTT. Its protein is CASSLDPPGNTIYF.

In this sample, this clonotype turned up a few times. The J gene is TRBJ1-6, the V gene TRBV12-5; D is undetermined. V was trimmed by 1 base and J by 8 bases, leaving 6 bases between them. This CDR3 comprises 13 residues. Germline assignment: CDR1 LGHNT and CDR2 FRNRAP. The DNA for the CDR3 is TGTGCTAGTGGTTTGGGTCCATATTCACCCCTCCACTTT. It codes for CASGLGPYSPLHF.

There are a few counts of this clonotype. V is TRBV19 and J is TRBJ2-7; 10 bases fit TRBD1. From germline, CDR1 is LNHDA and CDR2 SQIVND (reference sequence). V lost 6 bases, J lost 0 bases, and 5 bases stayed unmatched. CDR3 length: 15 amino acids. The CDR3: CASSHRTGGSYEQYF. The DNA for the CDR3 is TGTGCCAGTAGCCATCGGACAGGGGGCTCCTACGAGCAGTACTTC.

The CDR3: CASSQDDRGKRGYTF. The CDR3 DNA sequence: TGTGCCAGCAGCCAAGACGACAGGGGTAAGAGAGGCTACACCTTC. The chain joins TRBV3-1 to TRBJ1-2, with 8 positions matching TRBD1. J was trimmed by 8 bases and V by 0 bases; bases with no gene match: 8. This CDR3 spans 15 amino acids. From germline, CDR1 is LGHDT and CDR2 YNNKEL (reference sequence).

CDR3 residues: CASNLGGPAGELFF. CDR3 DNA sequence: TGTGCCAGCAATCTTGGGGGGCCCGCCGGGGAGCTGTTTTTT. This chain joins TRBV12-3 or TRBV12-4 and TRBJ2-2; D possibly uses TRBD1 or TRBD2 (6 bases each). The CDR3 length is 14 residues. Deletions cut 7 bases from V and 6 bases from J, with 15 bases between.

This clonotype was counted between two and nine times. The J gene is TRBJ1-3, the V gene TRBV12-3 or TRBV12-4, with D perhaps matching TRBD1 (5 bases). The germline V and J ends were trimmed by 5 bases and 1 base, with 12 bases remaining between them. CDR3 size: 15 residues. As DNA, the CDR3 is TGTGCCAGCAGTACCCAGGGTGGATCTGGAAACACCATATATTTT. Encoded protein: CASSTQGGSGNTIYF.

This clonotype has only one observation. This could be a read error, since a much larger clone is one nucleotide away. The chain uses TRBV7-2 and TRBJ1-6; the D gene is possibly TRBD1 (6 bases). Germline V gene data show CDR1 as SGHTA and CDR2 as FQGNSA. V shed 4 bases and J shed 6 bases, with 22 bases lying between them. The CDR3 is 18 residues long. CDR3 loop: CASSSAGGGSCGNSPLHF. CDR3 DNA: TGTGCCAGCAGCTCCGCCGGGGGGGGCTCGTGTGGTAATTCACCCCTCCACTTT.

This chain connects TRBV28 to TRBJ2-1, with TRBD2 identical over 8 bases. The CDR3 covers 15 residues. With V trimmed by 5 bases and J by 7 bases, 10 bases remained unmatched. Germline V gene data show CDR1 as MDHEN and CDR2 as SYDVKM. CDR3 region: CASSSPGGGKNEQFF. The CDR3 coding sequence is TGTGCCAGCAGTAGCCCCGGGGGGGGGAAAAATGAGCAGTTCTTC.

The chain combines TRBV7-2 with TRBJ2-1; D is unresolved. The CDR3 extends over 16 amino acids. Germline V gene lookup returns CDR1 SGHTA and CDR2 FQGNSA. V lost 3 bases and J lost 0, with 12 bases in between. CDR3 protein: CASSFARASSYNEQFF. The CDR3 region has the DNA TGTGCCAGCAGCTTCGCGCGAGCAAGCTCCTACAATGAGCAGTTCTTC.

This clonotype showed up just a few times. This chain connects TRBV10-3 to TRBJ1-3; the match to TRBD1 covers 7 bases. The V segment lost 3 bases and the J segment 3 bases; nucleotides outside the gene matches: 5. Germline CDR1 is ENHRY and CDR2 is SYGVKD. There are 15 residues in the CDR3. The CDR3 DNA reads as TGTGCCATCAGTGAAGACAGGGCGGGTGGAAACACCATATATTTT. Its translation is CAISEDRAGGNTIYF.

This clonotype has only a few counts. The chain has TRBV11-2 and TRBJ2-7; 8 nucleotides line up with TRBD1. V gave up 5 bases and J gave up 7 bases; unmatched junction bases: 7. The CDR3 is made up of 13 amino acids. Per the germline V gene, CDR1 is SGHAT and CDR2 is FQNNGV. This CDR3 is CASSPQGAGEQYF. In DNA, the CDR3 is TGTGCCAGCAGCCCTCAGGGGGCCGGAGAGCAGTACTTC.

This clonotype was counted a few times. The chain uses TRBV7-3 and TRBJ2-1; either TRBD1 or TRBD2 may fit D (5 bases each). Germline V gene sequence: CDR1 SGHTA, CDR2 FQGTGA. The CDR3 is made up of 13 amino acids. With 2 bases removed from V and 5 bases from J, the gap between germline ends came to 7 bases. CDR3 nucleotides: TGTGCCAGCAGCTTATCGGGGCACAATGAGCAGTTCTTC. As protein: CASSLSGHNEQFF.

This clonotype showed up just a few times. The chain joins TRBV7-8 to TRBJ1-2; 12 bases are shared with TRBD1. This CDR3 has 19 residues. Germline lookup yields CDR1 SGHVS and CDR2 FQNEAQ. The CDR3 region is CAIMQIVGQGARVNYGYTF. The DNA of the CDR3 is TGTGCGATCATGCAAATCGTGGGACAGGGGGCGCGGGTTAACTATGGCTACACCTTC.

This clonotype has a count of ten or more. The chain has TRBV7-2 and TRBJ2-2, with a tentative D call TRBD1 (6 bases). This CDR3 contains 15 residues. V dropped 3 bases and J dropped 2 bases, with 10 bases sitting between them. Germline V gene lookup returns CDR1 SGHTA and CDR2 FQGNSA. The CDR3 nucleotides are TGTGCCAGCAGCTTTCTACAGGGAAACACCGGGGAGCTGTTTTTT. This sequence encodes CASSFLQGNTGELFF.

This chain links TRBV6-5 with TRBJ1-4; D possibly corresponds to TRBD1 (6 bases). The germline V gene encodes CDR1 MNHEY and CDR2 SVGAGI. Trimming stripped 5 bases from V and 15 bases from J, with 19 bases between. This CDR3 contains 13 residues. The CDR3, as DNA: TGTGCCAGCAGTACCGCGAGGGGGAGAAGTTTGTTTTTT. It codes for CASSTARGRSLFF.

The CDR3 reads CASNKEAMNTEAFF. As DNA, the CDR3 is TGTGCCAGCAACAAGGAGGCCATGAACACTGAAGCTTTCTTT. The chain is built from TRBV6-6 and TRBJ1-1; no definite D call. The CDR3 extends over 14 amino acids. The V end lost 7 bases, the J end lost 0 bases, and 12 bases lay between the germline ends. Germline CDR1 is MNHNY and CDR2 is SVGAGI (reference sequence).

This clonotype was seen a few times. The genes are TRBV14 and TRBJ1-6, with TRBD1 matching 7 bases. This CDR3 spans 15 amino acids. V trimming: 5 bases; J trimming: 11 bases; junction bases outside the gene matches: 12. Germline CDR1 SGHDN, CDR2 FVKESK. As DNA, the CDR3 is TGTGCCAGCAGCGCTTTGGACAGGCTGAGGACACCCCTCCACTTT. This sequence encodes CASSALDRLRTPLHF.

J is TRBJ1-1 and V is TRBV7-9; D is undetermined. Germline CDR1 reads SEHNR; CDR2 reads FQNEAQ (reference sequence). V lost 4 bases and J lost 1, with 16 bases in between. The CDR3 loop spans 16 amino acids. For the CDR3, the DNA is TGTGCCAGCAGCTCCCCTACGGCAGATCGGAACACTGAAGCTTTCTTT. This encodes CASSSPTADRNTEAFF. Based on the CDR3 plus reference TRBV7-9 and TRBJ1-1, the full variable domain is DTGVSQNPRHKITKRGQNVTFRCDPISEHNRLYWYRQTLGQGPEFLTYFQNEAQLEKSRLLSDRFSAERPKGSFSTLEIQRTEQGDSAMYLCASSSPTADRNTEAFFGQGTRLTVV.

The rearrangement uses TRBV6-6 and TRBJ1-2, with no clear D. This CDR3 comprises 11 residues. CDR1 is MNHNY and CDR2 is SVGAGI in the germline V gene (reference sequence). The CDR3 coding sequence is TGTGGTATTATAGGAAACTATGGCTACACCTTC. Its translation is CGIIGNYGYTF.